This T cell receptor beta chain stems from a study of technical replicates of blood from several donors. V was pared by 7 bases and J by 6 bases, with 25 bases between. CDR3 length equals 17 residues. Per the germline V gene, CDR1 is LNHDA and CDR2 is SQIVND (reference sequence). This table comes from immunoSEQ multiplex PCR, and its TCRdb copy is limited to in-frame clones, with some not included. The sample carries about 82,000 clones, 85% to 95% recorded once. Sample: T cells isolated from PBMCs. The sequence was obtained from a human donor in good health. The chain employs TRBV19 and TRBJ1-5, with D possibly matching TRBD1 (5 bases). This CDR3 is CASTPSAGRVMGQPQHF. CDR3 DNA sequence: TGTGCCAGTACCCCCAGCGCTGGCAGGGTTATGGGTCAGCCCCAGCATTTT.